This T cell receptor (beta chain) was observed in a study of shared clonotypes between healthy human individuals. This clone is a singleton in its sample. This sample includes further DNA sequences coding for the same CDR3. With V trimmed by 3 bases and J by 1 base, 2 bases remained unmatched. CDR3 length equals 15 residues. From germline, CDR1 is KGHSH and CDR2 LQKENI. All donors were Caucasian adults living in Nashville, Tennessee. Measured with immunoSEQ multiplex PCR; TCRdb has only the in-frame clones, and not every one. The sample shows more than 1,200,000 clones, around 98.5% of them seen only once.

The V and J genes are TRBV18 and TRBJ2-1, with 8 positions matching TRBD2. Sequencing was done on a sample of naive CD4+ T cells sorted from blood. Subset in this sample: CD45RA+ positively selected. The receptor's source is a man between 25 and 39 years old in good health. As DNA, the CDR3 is TGTGCCAGCTCACCCGCGGGGGGTTCCTACAATGAGCAGTTCTTC. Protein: CASSPAGGSYNEQFF.